The clone carrying this T cell receptor beta chain has only a few counts. Antigen: not known. The data stem from a study of PD-1 blockade in classical Hodgkin lymphoma. General study findings and limits: Repertoires differed for reasons still undefined, possibly disease activity or prior therapy. Diversity similar to that of newly diagnosed patients was seen at baseline in complete responders.

The CDR3 length is 14 residues. Germline V CDR1 and CDR2: SGDLS, YYNGEE. V lost 0 bases and J lost 2, with 7 bases in between. The data were produced by immunoSEQ multiplex PCR, yet TCRdb's version contains in-frame clones alone and is incomplete. The table shows roughly 46,000 clones, with around four fifths occurring only once. Time point specified: cycle 4 day 1 (C4D1), after 6 weeks of nivolumab. Relapses following autologous stem cell transplantation were seen in all patients, with brentuximab vedotin exposure varying. V gene TRBV9 combines with J gene TRBJ2-3; D unclear. Specimen: peripheral blood mononuclear cells (PBMCs), collected before the fourth cycle of nivolumab. This TCR was sampled from a human donor with classical Hodgkin lymphoma. The CDR3 DNA reads as TGTGCCAGCAGCGTAGCGCTGGACACAGATACGCAGTATTTT. This encodes CASSVALDTDTQYF.